Following are 9 T cell receptor beta chains from one sample sequenced in a study of somatic mutations in cytotoxic T cells in rheumatoid arthritis. Sequencing was performed with immunoSEQ multiplex PCR; in TCRdb, only in-frame clones are kept and a portion is missing. The sample includes about 14,000 clones, 90% to 95% seen only once; the top ten take more than 15%. The sequenced material came from CD4+ T cells sorted from blood. The receptors shown here come from a man aged 65 to 85 with rheumatoid arthritis.

The sample holds one count of this clone. The chain has TRBV28 and TRBJ1-2; 8 bases match TRBD1. Germline assignment: CDR1 MDHEN and CDR2 SYDVKM. The V segment lost 6 bases and the J segment 7 bases; nucleotides outside the gene matches: 10. The CDR3 runs 14 residues. The CDR3 spells CASSRAGGESGYTF. The CDR3 nucleotides read TGTGCCAGCAGCAGAGCAGGGGGCGAGAGTGGCTACACCTTC.

V and J are TRBV5-6 and TRBJ2-7; 9 positions agree with TRBD1. The germline V gene has CDR1 SGHDT and CDR2 YYEEEE. After removal of 4 bases from V and 2 bases from J, the junction contained 10 bases not matched to a gene. The CDR3 loop spans 16 amino acids. CDR3 DNA: TGTGCCAGCAGCCTGGGGGCCGGGACAGGGCCCTACGAGCAGTACTTC. It is translated as CASSLGAGTGPYEQYF. Combining the CDR3 with reference TRBV5-6 and TRBJ2-7 gives the whole variable domain DAGVTQSPTHLIKTRGQQVTLRCSPKSGHDTVSWYQQALGQGPQFIFQYYEEEERQRGNFPDRFSGHQFPNYSSELNVNALLLGDSALYLCASSLGAGTGPYEQYFGPGTRLTVT.

The gene calls are TRBV5-1 and TRBJ2-1; 10 nucleotides match TRBD2. The CDR3 contains 15 residues. With 0 bases clipped from V and 7 bases from J, the junction kept 4 bases outside the gene matches. CDR1 and CDR2 (germline): SGHRS, YFSETQ. Here the CDR3 reads CASSLAAGGMNEQFF. The CDR3 nucleotides read TGCGCCAGCAGCTTGGCAGCGGGAGGGATGAATGAGCAGTTCTTC.

The chain couples TRBV2 to TRBJ1-4, with no clear D. The CDR3 extends over 13 amino acids. The germline V gene encodes CDR1 SNHLY and CDR2 FYNNEI. V dropped 6 bases and J dropped 5 bases, with 10 bases sitting between them. The CDR3 spells CASSLQPNEKLFF. In nucleotides, the CDR3 is TGTGCCAGCAGCTTACAACCGAATGAAAAACTGTTTTTT.

This chain links TRBV30 with TRBJ2-1; D remains unclear. This CDR3 is 12 amino acids long. With 3 bases removed from V and 3 bases from J, the gap between germline ends came to 6 bases. Germline CDR1 is GTSNPN and CDR2 is SVGIG (reference sequence). This CDR3 is CAWSPSYNEQFF. CDR3 coding DNA: TGTGCCTGGAGCCCCAGCTACAATGAGCAGTTCTTC.

The chain has TRBV10-3 and TRBJ1-1; tentative D call: TRBD1 (6 bases). The CDR3 is 15 amino acids. The germline V gene has CDR1 ENHRY and CDR2 SYGVKD. Trimming left V 4 bases short and J 1 base short, with 13 bases between. The CDR3, as DNA: TGTGCCATCAGTGGGTCGGGACACCCGAACACTGAAGCTTTCTTT. It codes for CAISGSGHPNTEAFF.

The chain has TRBV12-5 and TRBJ2-3, with TRBD2 as a possible D gene (6 bases). Germline lookup yields CDR1 LGHNT and CDR2 FRNRAP. The CDR3 contains 15 residues. With 2 bases removed from V and 2 bases from J, the gap between germline ends came to 11 bases. This CDR3 reads CASGLIPSVTDTQYF. DNA for the CDR3: TGTGCTAGTGGTTTGATCCCTAGCGTCACAGATACGCAGTATTTT. Together with reference TRBV12-5 and TRBJ2-3, the CDR3 gives the full variable domain: DARVTQTPRHKVTEMGQEVTMRCQPILGHNTVFWYRQTMMQGLELLAYFRNRAPLDDSGMPKDRFSAEMPDATLATLKIQPSEPRDSAVYFCASGLIPSVTDTQYFGPGTRLTVL.

The V gene is TRBV18, the J gene TRBJ2-2, with D perhaps TRBD2 (5 bases). Germline-derived CDR1 and CDR2 are KGHSH and LQKENI. Trimming shortened V by 6 bases and J by 3 bases, and 14 bases separated the two germline ends. The CDR3 length is 15 residues. CDR3 region: CASSRTGIDTGELFF. CDR3 in DNA: TGTGCCAGCTCCCGGACTGGAATAGACACCGGGGAGCTGTTTTTT. Filled out from reference TRBV18 and TRBJ2-2, the complete variable domain reads NAGVMQNPRHLVRRRGQEARLRCSPMKGHSHVYWYRQLPEEGLKFMVYLQKENIIDESGMPKERFSAEFPKEGPSILRIQQVVRGDSAAYFCASSRTGIDTGELFFGEGSRLTVL.

The CDR3 sequence: CASSSTVGTRGYTF. The DNA of the CDR3 is TGCGCCAGCAGCTCTACGGTGGGGACTCGCGGCTACACCTTC. The gene calls are TRBV5-1 and TRBJ1-2; maybe TRBD1 (5 bases). The CDR3 spans 14 residues. V gave up 3 bases and J gave up 8 bases, with 17 bases separating them. In germline, CDR1 is SGHRS, CDR2 YFSETQ.